Sequencing of this T cell receptor (beta chain) was carried out in a study of beta chain features in type 1 diabetes. Expressed TCRB transcripts were sequenced after all isolated RNA was converted to cDNA. About 3.57 million reads per sample were averaged for naive, central memory and regulatory samples. Clones were sequenced by immunoSEQ multiplex PCR, and TCRdb holds only the in-frame ones, with some missing. The data show hundreds of thousands of clones, with about 15% seen just once and roughly 0.015% held by the top ten. Overall study results and limits: Healthy donors had naive, central memory and Treg TCRB repertoires that appeared less similar than those seen among patients. Type 1 diabetes patients showed a moderate but significant shortening of TCRB CDR3s in all four CD4+ subsets.

This clone showed up just a few times. Its specificity is not known. Each of the CD4+ naive, central memory, regulatory and stem cell-like memory populations was sorted via CD45RO/CCR7/CD25/CD127/CD95/CD27. This clonotype was sampled from a man aged 18 to 29 with type 1 diabetes. Sequencing input: naive CD4+ T cells from blood.

CDR3 DNA: TGTGCCAGCAGCTACGTACTAGCGGGGGGAGGTCTAGCCAAAAACATTCAGTACTTC. Translation: CASSYVLAGGGLAKNIQYF. The rearrangement joins TRBV13 to TRBJ2-4; the match to TRBD2 covers 12 bases. After removal of 4 bases from V and 0 bases from J, the junction contained 10 bases not matched to a gene. CDR1 PRHDT and CDR2 FYEKMQ come from the germline V gene (reference sequence). This CDR3 contains 19 residues.